This TCR beta chain was sequenced for a study of cytomegalovirus exposure and HLA in healthy donors. Study background: The 110 million or so unique TCR beta sequences, from roughly 170 million T cells, were found by an earlier analysis. Among the approximately 400 donors who were genotyped, about 80% fell in the genetic ancestry cluster that is associated with self-reported Caucasian donors.

CDR1 SGHTA and CDR2 FQGNSA come from the germline V gene. The CDR3 is 14 amino acids. V lost 4 bases to trimming and J lost 6 bases; unmatched junction nucleotides: 6. This PCR relied on a set of 60 Vbeta primers and 13 Jbeta primers. TCRdb's copy holds only in-frame clones and misses some; the assay was immunoSEQ multiplex PCR. Altogether approximately 140,000 clones are present, nearly 80% being singletons, with the ten largest covering roughly 4.7%. The sample comprised PBMCs. This sequence was found in a male donor in good health and CMV-seronegative. The chain joins TRBV7-2 to TRBJ2-3; 8 nucleotides align to TRBD1. CDR3 in DNA: TGTGCCAGCAGCTCCGGACAGGGAAGGGATACGCAGTATTTT. This translates into CASSSGQGRDTQYF.